The 20 T cell receptor beta chains below all came from one sample that was sequenced in a study of spatial heterogeneity in lung cancer. The study, taken as a whole, reports: Higher tumor mutation counts went along with higher counts of expanded intratumoral alpha and beta TCRs.

Their target antigens are unknown. The time point was: sample taken at primary tumor resection. TCRdb called the 5' RACE reads again in MiXCR, with one record for every CDR3 protein. Here the sample spans around 16,000 distinct CDR3 sequences, 6% to 7.5% being singletons. The source was lung tumor tissue, collected at surgery. These receptors were obtained from a female donor with early-stage non-small cell lung cancer.

As to this clonotype: Because this beta chain is a stray read in a library intended to capture alpha chains, its abundance should not be given much weight. The chain carries TRBV5-4 and TRBJ2-7; D is possibly TRBD1 (5 bases). Germline V lookup: CDR1 SGHNT, CDR2 YYREEE (reference sequence). The CDR3 consists of 14 residues. V was trimmed by 4 bases and J by 7 bases, leaving 18 bases between them. The CDR3 loop is CASSIEHRNTEQYF. The CDR3 coding sequence is TGTGCCAGCAGCATTGAACACAGGAATACAGAGCAGTACTTC.

The table lists this clonotype with a few counts. Since it is a stray read in a library aimed at alpha chains, this beta chain has a size that is not meaningful. The rearrangement links TRBV2 to TRBJ1-2; the D gene is possibly TRBD1 (6 bases). V gave up 4 bases and J gave up 7 bases, with 13 bases separating them. Germline CDR1 reads SNHLY; CDR2 reads FYNNEI. The CDR3 length is 13 residues. The CDR3: CASSGDTLIGYTF. CDR3 in DNA: TGTGCCAGCAGTGGGGACACCTTGATTGGCTACACCTTC.

This clonotype was detected many times. This beta chain was picked up by a library intended for alpha chains and is off target, so its count carries little meaning. This chain uses TRBV6-6 with TRBJ2-5, with D perhaps matching TRBD1 (6 bases). The germline CDR1 and CDR2 sequences are MNHNY and SVGAGI (reference sequence). V lost 8 bases to trimming and J lost 7 bases, with 20 bases between them. The CDR3 is 14 residues long. For the CDR3, the DNA is TGTGCCAGCCGAAAGGGACAAGGGGATGGGACCCAGTACTTC. It encodes CASRKGQGDGTQYF.

At least ten counts were recorded for this clonotype. This beta chain was picked up by a library intended for alpha chains and is off target, so its count carries little meaning. V gene TRBV14 combines with J gene TRBJ1-2; D is unresolved. V was cut by 5 bases and J by 4 bases, with 11 bases left in between. The CDR3 runs to 13 residues. Looked up from germline, CDR1 is SGHDN and CDR2 is FVKESK. The CDR3 DNA follows: TGTGCCAGCAGCGCTATGGGAACCTATGGCTACACCTTC. Protein sequence: CASSAMGTYGYTF.

This clonotype was picked up many times. Found in a library prepared for alpha chains, this beta chain is an off-target read, and its abundance has little meaning. This chain connects TRBV5-1 to TRBJ2-7, with 13 bases fitting TRBD2. CDR3 length: 14 amino acids. CDR1 SGHRS and CDR2 YFSETQ come from the germline V gene. The junction had 8 bases not matched to a gene; V was cut back by 7 bases and J by 7 bases. The chain's CDR3 is CASGTSGALGEQYF. In DNA form, the CDR3 reads TGCGCCAGCGGGACTAGCGGGGCCCTCGGTGAGCAGTACTTC. Combining the CDR3 with reference TRBV5-1 and TRBJ2-7 gives the whole variable domain KAGVTQTPRYLIKTRGQQVTLSCSPISGHRSVSWYQQTPGQGLQFLFEYFSETQRNKGNFPGRFSGRQFSNSRSEMNVSTLELGDSALYLCASGTSGALGEQYFGPGTRLTVT.

The table lists this clonotype with many counts. In a library made to pick up alpha chains, this beta chain is a stray read with a size that means little. V and J are TRBV29-1 and TRBJ1-1, with TRBD1 identical over 8 bases. CDR3 length: 14 amino acids. Germline V gene data show CDR1 as SQVTM and CDR2 as ANQGSEA. The trim removed 5 bases at V and 3 bases at J, leaving 8 bases unmatched. Here the CDR3 reads CSVKRTGRDTEAFF. CDR3 DNA sequence: TGCAGCGTTAAACGGACAGGGAGGGACACTGAAGCTTTCTTT. Based on the CDR3 plus reference TRBV29-1 and TRBJ1-1, the full variable domain is SAVISQKPSRDICQRGTSLTIQCQVDSQVTMMFWYRQQPGQSLTLIATANQGSEATYESGFVIDKFPISRPNLTFSTLTVSNMSPEDSSIYLCSVKRTGRDTEAFFGQGTRLTVV.

Many counts were recorded for this clonotype. For a library built for alpha chains, this beta chain is a stray read; little rests on its size. The chain employs TRBV25-1 and TRBJ2-5; TRBD1 might be the D (6 bases). The CDR3 spans 14 residues. V lost 5 bases and J lost 3, with 13 bases in between. Germline V gives CDR1 MGHDK, CDR2 SYGVNS. CDR3 sequence (DNA): TGTGCCAGCAGTAGAACAGGGTATGAAGAGACCCAGTACTTC. Translation: CASSRTGYEETQYF.

This clonotype was counted only a few times. Because the library targeted alpha chains, this beta chain is an off-target read whose size means little. The rearrangement links TRBV19 to TRBJ2-7; D perhaps matches TRBD2 (5 bases). The ends were cut back, 11 bases at V and 2 bases at J, with 16 bases in the middle. The CDR3 extends over 13 amino acids. CDR1 and CDR2 (germline): LNHDA, SQIVND (reference sequence). The CDR3, as DNA: TGTGCCTCGAGTAGCGTCCAAACCTACGAGCAGTACTTC. Translating it yields CASSSVQTYEQYF.

This clonotype was seen a few times. The library was prepared for alpha chains; this beta chain is a stray read, so its frequency means little. CDR3 protein: CASSSVNYGYTF. CDR3 sequence (DNA): TGTGCCAGCAGTTCTGTTAACTATGGCTACACCTTC. The V call is TRBV27, the J call TRBJ1-2; D is unclear. Trimming took off 4 bases at V and 1 base at J, with 4 bases between the two ends. The V gene's germline CDR1 is MNHEY and CDR2 SMNVEV (reference sequence). The CDR3 has 12 residues.

This clonotype was seen many times. The size of this beta chain means little, since it is a stray read in a library made for alpha chains. This chain connects TRBV5-1 to TRBJ2-1; D is perhaps TRBD1 or TRBD2 (5 bases each). Trimming stripped 2 bases from V and 4 bases from J, with 10 bases between. CDR1 SGHRS and CDR2 YFSETQ come from the germline V gene. The CDR3 is 14 amino acids. The CDR3 DNA reads as TGCGCCAGCAGCTTAGGGGACGGTTACAATGAGCAGTTCTTC. It yields the protein CASSLGDGYNEQFF.

In its sample, this clonotype ranks as medium-sized. This beta chain represents an off-target read in a library built for alpha chains; its size is of limited meaning. The V call is TRBV12-3 or TRBV12-4, the J call TRBJ2-7; D might be TRBD2 (5 bases). This CDR3 spans 14 amino acids. Deletions cut 6 bases from V and 4 bases from J, with 16 bases between. The CDR3 DNA reads TGTGCCAGCAGCCCCGGGCGGGCGCGGTACGAGCAGTACTTC. Protein product: CASSPGRARYEQYF.

This clonotype was detected many times. The junction differs from germline at one of its ends, possibly a read error. Found in a library prepared for alpha chains, this beta chain is an off-target read, and its abundance has little meaning. The chain joins TRBV15 to TRBJ2-7; 7 bases fit TRBD1. The CDR3 sequence is 12 residues long. The germline CDR1 and CDR2 sequences are LNHNV and YYDKDF (reference sequence). DNA of the CDR3: TGTGCCACCAGCGGAGGAGGACAGGAGCGGTACTTC. Amino acid sequence: CATSGGGQERYF.

This clonotype was seen repeatedly, ten times or more. This beta chain came through as a stray read in a library set up for alpha chains, and its size says little. This chain connects TRBV5-1 to TRBJ2-2; D is perhaps TRBD1 (5 bases). In germline, CDR1 is SGHRS, CDR2 YFSETQ. CDR3 length: 13 residues. Trimming took 5 bases from V and 1 from J, leaving 6 bases between them. CDR3: CASSTGNTGELFF. The DNA of the CDR3 is TGCGCCAGCAGTACAGGGAACACCGGGGAGCTGTTTTTT.

This clonotype was seen ten or more times. This beta chain is a stray read from a library made for alpha chains; its abundance is not meaningful. The chain uses TRBV20-1 and TRBJ1-2; no firm D call. CDR3 size: 13 residues. The ends were cut back, 6 bases at V and 8 bases at J, with 19 bases in the middle. Germline-derived CDR1 and CDR2 are DFQATT and SNEGSKA (reference sequence). This CDR3 is CSALRERSVGYTF. CDR3 coding DNA: TGCAGTGCGCTCCGGGAACGAAGCGTCGGCTACACCTTC.

This clonotype was found many times. The library was designed around alpha chains, so this beta chain is a stray read whose abundance carries little weight. The genes are TRBV12-3 or TRBV12-4 and TRBJ2-3; 11 bases are a match to TRBD2. V shed 6 bases and J 5 bases; nucleotides not matched to a gene: 10. The length of the CDR3 is 16 residues. This chain's CDR3 is CASRGKVAGGRDTQYF. The CDR3 DNA reads as TGTGCCAGCAGAGGGAAGGTAGCGGGGGGGCGAGATACGCAGTATTTT.

This clonotype has a count of ten or more. Since it is a stray read in a library aimed at alpha chains, this beta chain has a size that is not meaningful. This sequence joins TRBV3-1 and TRBJ2-2, with D unresolved. Germline V gene data show CDR1 as LGHDT and CDR2 as YNNKEL (reference sequence). Trimming removed 4 bases at V and 6 bases at J, with 9 bases between. The CDR3 is made up of 13 amino acids. CDR3 sequence reads: CASSLASSGELFF. DNA for the CDR3: TGTGCCAGCAGCCTGGCCTCTTCCGGGGAGCTGTTTTTT.

This clonotype was detected many times. The library was designed around alpha chains, so this beta chain is a stray read whose abundance carries little weight. The chain combines TRBV5-1 with TRBJ2-7; D is ambiguous. The CDR3 spans 14 residues. Germline CDR1 reads SGHRS; CDR2 reads YFSETQ. Trimming left V 0 bases short and J 2 bases short, with 9 bases between. CDR3 amino acids: CASSLGGPPYEQYF. The CDR3 DNA is TGCGCCAGCAGCTTGGGTGGACCCCCCTACGAGCAGTACTTC. The full variable domain, rest sourced from reference TRBV5-1 and TRBJ2-7, is KAGVTQTPRYLIKTRGQQVTLSCSPISGHRSVSWYQQTPGQGLQFLFEYFSETQRNKGNFPGRFSGRQFSNSRSEMNVSTLELGDSALYLCASSLGGPPYEQYFGPGTRLTVT.

On this clonotype: This beta chain came through as a stray read in a library set up for alpha chains, and its size says little. The V call is TRBV3-2, the J call TRBJ2-7; the table calls TRBD2, which could not be checked here. TRBV3-2 represents a pseudogene. The CDR3 spans 19 residues. CDR3 protein: CASSLRLAGDGPPNYEQYF. CDR3 DNA sequence: TGTGCCAGCAGCCTCCGACTAGCGGGGGATGGCCCTCCAAACTACGAGCAGTACTTC.

This clonotype was detected many times. This beta chain lies outside the target of a library built for alpha chains; its clone size means little. The chain couples TRBV7-9 to TRBJ1-1; TRBD1 matches at 7 bases. Germline V gene sequence: CDR1 SEHNR, CDR2 FQNEAQ (reference sequence). V gave up 2 bases and J gave up 1 base; unmatched junction bases: 10. This CDR3 is 17 amino acids long. CDR3 DNA sequence: TGTGCCAGCAGCTTACCATCGAGGGGGCGAGGGAACACTGAAGCTTTCTTT. This translates into CASSLPSRGRGNTEAFF.

Regarding this clonotype: This beta chain slipped into a library made for alpha chains as a stray read, so its size is not meaningful. The chain carries TRBV19 and TRBJ2-7; no firm D call. CDR3 length: 15 residues. Deletions cut 3 bases from V and 6 bases from J, with 18 bases between. CDR1 LNHDA and CDR2 SQIVND come from the germline V gene (reference sequence). The CDR3 loop is CASSIIPEDQFEQYF. CDR3 coding DNA: TGTGCCAGTAGTATTATCCCGGAAGACCAATTCGAGCAGTACTTC.